This TCR beta chain was retrieved from a study of OX40 agonist ivuxolimab in advanced cancers. Study-wide results and limits: At doses 0.1 to 3.0 mg/kg, CD4+ and CD8+ clones expanded. CD8+ T cells were the subset that, on average, had more expanded clones than CD4+.

Per the germline V gene, CDR1 is SGHTA and CDR2 is FQGNSA. Trimming shortened V by 3 bases and J by 4 bases, and 1 base separated the two germline ends. This CDR3 has 12 residues. Produced via immunoSEQ multiplex PCR; TCRdb's table is partial and in-frame only. The sample has fewer than 100,000 clones, 80% to 90% seen once; the top ten hold under 2%. Samples of blood were obtained at baseline, on cycle 4 day 1, and on cycle 7 day 1. As for this clone: Its matching antigen is unknown.

This TCR was recovered from an adult with an advanced solid tumor such as melanoma, head and neck, liver or kidney cancer. This rearrangement joins TRBV7-2 to TRBJ1-6; D gene ambiguous. The source material was CD4+ or CD8+ T cells sorted from blood, sampled in a trial of the OX40 agonist ivuxolimab. The CDR3 sequence: CASSLYNSPLHF. The DNA for the CDR3 is TGTGCCAGCAGCTTGTATAATTCACCCCTCCACTTT.